This TCR beta chain was documented in a study of blood T cell repertoires in COVID-19. Study at large: Both acute and convalescent COVID-19 samples were obtained from the United States, Italy and Spain. Sample material is recorded as cDNA or gDNA derived from T cells, B-cell-depleted T cells, or PBMCs.

The CDR3 covers 15 residues. Per germline, CDR1 LGHDT and CDR2 YNNKEL (reference sequence). V dropped 4 bases and J dropped 5; count of bases not matched to a gene: 5. In the source study's methods: Amplification from reference gene primers served as the basis for estimated nucleated cell counts. Assay: immunoSEQ multiplex PCR; the TCRdb copy retains only in-frame clones and omits some. V, J and clone size derive from that table, while D and trimming were established from the DNA sequence. The data hold tens of thousands of clones, with 77% observed a single time. The sequence derives from a human donor with active or convalescent COVID-19. The donor label of this sample is uncertain. The material sequenced was peripheral blood. The rearrangement uses TRBV3-1 (or the pseudogene TRBV3-2) and TRBJ2-2; 9 nucleotides agree with TRBD1. CDR3 DNA sequence: TGTGCCAGCAGCCCGACAGGGGGAACAACCGGGGAGCTGTTTTTT. Translating gives CASSPTGGTTGELFF.